Listed below are T cell receptor beta chains from one sample, sequenced in a study of T-cell reconstitution after alpha-beta-depleted transplantation in children. TCRdb ran MiXCR on the PCR reads and lists one entry per CDR3 protein. Of about 580,000 distinct CDR3 sequences listed, 20% to 25% are singletons. The sequences come from PBMCs, mostly from graft donor cells, collected 360 days after TCRalphabeta/CD19-depleted stem cell transplant. These receptors originate from a boy under two years old who had a stem cell transplant for acute myeloid leukemia, so the T cells may come from the graft donor. Each CDR3 is given with its conserved first and last residue. The D gene is left open where the match is weak. Clone size appears in some rows only: once, few, many, or a class for an expanded clone.

clone_size j_call v_call d_call cdr3_nt cdr3_aa
NA TRBJ1-1 TRBV12-3/TRBV12-4 TRBD1 TGTGCCAGCAGTTCCGACAGGGGCGACACTGAAGCTTTCTTT CASSSDRGDTEAFF
NA TRBJ2-3 TRBV5-1 NA TGCGCCAGCAGCTTTAGTGAGGGAACAGATACGCAGTATTTT CASSFSEGTDTQYF
NA TRBJ2-4 TRBV5-1 TRBD1 TGCGCCAGCAGCCATCGTCAGGGGGACATTCAGTACTTC CASSHRQGDIQYF
NA TRBJ2-3 TRBV5-1 TRBD2 TGCGCCAGCAGCTTGCCTCCCCGCGGGGGGGGAGGGGCAGATACGCAGTATTTT CASSLPPRGGGGADTQYF
few TRBJ2-2 TRBV12-3/TRBV12-4 TRBD2 TGTGCCAGCAGTCCTTCTAGCGGGGGGACCGGGGAGCTGTTTTTT CASSPSSGGTGELFF
NA TRBJ2-3 TRBV4-2 NA TGTGCCAGCAGCCAAGATCAGTGGGAGCCTAACACAGATACGCAGTATTTT CASSQDQWEPNTDTQYF
NA TRBJ1-2 TRBV12-3/TRBV12-4 NA TGTGCCAGCAGTTCTGGGGACGGAGCTAACTATGGCTACACCTTC CASSSGDGANYGYTF
many TRBJ2-5 TRBV12-3/TRBV12-4 TRBD1 TGTGCCAGCAGTAGGCCGGGACAGGGTTTTTGGGGGTACCAAGAGACCCAGTACTTC CASSRPGQGFWGYQETQYF
NA TRBJ2-7 TRBV21-1 NA TGTGCCAGCAGTGCTGGCGAGCCACCGGGATACGAGCAGTACTTC CASSAGEPPGYEQYF
few TRBJ2-3 TRBV20-1 NA TGCAGTGCTACCCGGGTCCGGACAGCGATCACAGATACGCAGTATTTT CSATRVRTAITDTQYF
few TRBJ2-1 TRBV20-1 NA TGCAGTGCAAGCTTCGCACCCCGCTCCTACAATGAGCAGTTCTTC CSASFAPRSYNEQFF
NA TRBJ1-2 TRBV10-3 NA TGTGCCATCAGTGAGCAAGAAGGTGGCTACACCTTC CAISEQEGGYTF
NA TRBJ2-2 TRBV20-1 NA TGCAGTGCCCAACCCAGAGGGACCGGGGAGCTGTTTTTT CSAQPRGTGELFF
NA TRBJ2-3 TRBV6-1 TRBD2 TGTGCCAGCTCTCCGGGGGGAGGGAGCACAGATACGCAGTATTTT CASSPGGGSTDTQYF
few TRBJ1-5 TRBV7-9 NA TGTGCCAGCAGCTTAGAGGGCCGCAATCAGCCCCAGCATTTT CASSLEGRNQPQHF
many TRBJ2-3 TRBV5-1 TRBD1 TGCGCCAGCAGCGACAGGGAAGGTTGGAATACGCAGTATTTT CASSDREGWNTQYF
many TRBJ2-1 TRBV20-1 NA TGCAGTGCTCGGTTAGCGGGGTACAGGGGTGAGCAGTTCTTC CSARLAGYRGEQFF
few TRBJ1-2 TRBV4-1 NA TGCGCCAGCAGCCAAGAAAAGGGGGACTACTATGGCTACACCTTC CASSQEKGDYYGYTF
NA TRBJ1-6 TRBV6-5 NA TGTGCCAGCAGTTACGGGGGCTCGAATTCACCCCTCCACTTT CASSYGGSNSPLHF
many TRBJ2-2 TRBV27 NA TGTGCCAGCAGTTTACGGGGGGCGCTCACCGGGGAGCTGTTTTTT CASSLRGALTGELFF
NA TRBJ2-3 TRBV28 TRBD1 TGTGCCGCCCGGACAGGGGCCTCGGGGGATACGCAGTATTTT CAARTGASGDTQYF
NA TRBJ1-1 TRBV7-6 TRBD1 TGTGCCAGCAGCTTAGTGAGGGGGCCGGGCACTGAAGCTTTCTTT CASSLVRGPGTEAFF
NA TRBJ2-5 TRBV5-1 NA TGCGCCAGCAGCTTGGAGGCAGGGGTGTGGGAGACCCAGTACTTC CASSLEAGVWETQYF
few TRBJ1-2 TRBV28 TRBD1 TGTGCCAGCAGTAGGGGGCGAGGGGTTAACTATGGCTACACCTTC CASSRGRGVNYGYTF
many TRBJ1-2 TRBV15 NA TGTGCCACCAGCAGAGAAGAAGGCATCTATGGCTACACCTTC CATSREEGIYGYTF
many TRBJ2-2 TRBV27 NA TGTGCCAGCAGTTTAATAACGAACACCGGGGAGCTGTTTTTT CASSLITNTGELFF
NA TRBJ2-2 TRBV5-1 NA TGCGCCAGCAGCTTGACACGTCAGGGGGGCACCGGGGAGCTGTTTTTT CASSLTRQGGTGELFF
many TRBJ2-3 TRBV3-1 NA TGTGCCAGCAGCCCCAAACGCCGGGGGGCTCAGGGAGATACGCAGTATTTT CASSPKRRGAQGDTQYF
many TRBJ2-5 TRBV4-2 NA TGTGCCAGCAGCCAAACACTCATCAGGGTACAGGAAGAGACCCAGTACTTC CASSQTLIRVQEETQYF
many TRBJ1-5 TRBV29-1 TRBD1 TGCAGCGTTTCCGGACAGGCCAATCAGCCCCAGCATTTT CSVSGQANQPQHF
few TRBJ1-2 TRBV12-3/TRBV12-4 NA TGTGCCAGCACGCCTAATGGAGGTGGCTACACCTTC CASTPNGGGYTF
many TRBJ2-7 TRBV5-1 TRBD1 TGCGCCAGCAGCAAGACAGGGAATAGCTACGAGCAGTACTTC CASSKTGNSYEQYF
many TRBJ2-1 TRBV9 NA TGTGCCAGCAGCGCCCGGGACTCGCGGAGTATGGTCTACAATGAGCAGTTCTTC CASSARDSRSMVYNEQFF
NA TRBJ1-1 TRBV29-1 NA TGCAGCGTGGTCGGGGGGGTTAACACTGAAGCTTTCTTT CSVVGGVNTEAFF